This T cell receptor beta chain was sequenced in a study of response to subunit inactivated influenza vaccine. Study-level results: Seasonal influenza vaccination, on each occasion, was suggested by the authors to recruit few new T cells.

TCRdb reprocessed the RT-PCR reads via MiXCR and lists one record per CDR3 protein. The sample lists 650,000 to 700,000 distinct CDR3 sequences; 15% to 17% were seen once. Germline CDR1 reads SQVTM; CDR2 reads ANQGSEA. Trimming pared 3 bases from V and 10 bases from J, leaving 15 bases between. CDR3 length: 12 residues. This clonotype was picked up a small number of times. Its cognate antigen is unknown. The material was PBMCs from blood, obtained approximately 12 days after vaccination. This chain links TRBV29-1 with TRBJ1-1; D may be TRBD1 (5 bases). This clonotype was sampled from a man aged 50-60 years who received an inactivated influenza vaccine. CDR3 coding DNA: TGCAGCGTTGAGACGGGACGGGAGCGAGCTTTCTTT. The encoded protein is CSVETGRERAFF.